Sequencing of this TCR beta chain was carried out in a study of human T cells and chemical hapten exposure. About the study: The sensitizer, 2% DPC, was used on around 2 cm by around 2 cm of upper inner arm skin. Across samples, TCR yields varied, mostly owing to small differences in pooled library volumes.

Germline V gives CDR1 LNHNV, CDR2 YYDKDF (reference sequence). Trimming cost V 0 bases and J 3 bases, with 9 bases left between them. The CDR3 runs to 14 residues. The sample holds a few counts of this clonotype. The time point denotes: pre-sensitization, week 0. Treatment meaning: therapeutic diphenylcyclopropenone sensitization with weekly scalp DPC. The donor pool consisted of alopecia patients aged 18 to 70 years, considered suitable for DPC. TCRdb passed the RACE reads through MiXCR, listing each CDR3 protein once. The table lists more than 250,000 distinct CDR3 sequences, about 9.4% of them singletons.

The rearrangement joins TRBV15 to TRBJ2-7, with D possibly matching TRBD2 (5 bases). The sequence was collected from a woman aged 40-49 years with alopecia areata. Some clones in this sample may be carry-over from other donors' samples. The sequenced sample was whole blood, obtained in connection with sensitization to the hapten diphenylcyclopropenone (DPC). The CDR3 bases are TGTGCCACCAGCAGAGATCGTCGGGGCTACGAGCAGTACTTC. Its translation: CATSRDRRGYEQYF. The full variable domain, completed using reference TRBV15 and TRBJ2-7, is DAMVIQNPRYQVTQFGKPVTLSCSQTLNHNVMYWYQQKSSQAPKLLFHYYDKDFNNEADTPDNFQSRRPNTSFCFLDIRSPGLGDTAMYLCATSRDRRGYEQYFGPGTRLTVT.